The clone carrying this TCR beta chain was observed a few times. Antigen unknown. Measured with immunoSEQ multiplex PCR; TCRdb has only the in-frame clones, and not every one. The sample lists approximately 71,000 clones, roughly 93% occurring once. V lost 7 bases and J lost 5, with 8 bases in between. The CDR3 loop spans 11 amino acids. CDR1 LNHDA and CDR2 SQIVND come from the germline V gene (reference sequence). The sample belongs to a study of OX40 agonist ivuxolimab in advanced cancers. Study results and caveats: Some patients who did not respond also had low normalized T-cell clonal expansion. At 0.1 to 3.0 mg/kg and by week 6, CD4+ and CD8+ T cells in the blood had expanded clonally.

This sequence originates from an adult with an advanced solid tumor such as melanoma, head and neck, liver or kidney cancer. The source was CD4+ or CD8+ T cells sorted from blood, collected in a trial of the OX40 agonist ivuxolimab. J is TRBJ1-1 and V is TRBV19; the D is unclear. The DNA of the CDR3 is TGTGCCAGTATCCGTGGAACTGAAGCTTTCTTT. Encoded protein: CASIRGTEAFF. The full variable domain, with the rest looked up from reference TRBV19 and TRBJ1-1, is DGGITQSPKYLFRKEGQNVTLSCEQNLNHDAMYWYRQDPGQGLRLIYYSQIVNDFQKGDIAEGYSVSREKKESFPLTVTSAQKNPTAFYLCASIRGTEAFFGQGTRLTVV.